This record covers a single T cell receptor beta chain. Patients from Seattle were sampled longitudinally, starting during active infection. The sample originates from a study of blood T cell repertoires in COVID-19. Across the whole study: COVID-19 samples collected from the United States, Italy and Spain covered acute and convalescent phases. T cells, B-cell-depleted T cells, or PBMCs supplied cDNA or gDNA.

Per the original data handling: The authors estimated nucleated cell counts from reference gene primer amplification. Assay used: immunoSEQ multiplex PCR; TCRdb lists only in-frame clones, some missing. V and J calls and clone size are copied from that table; D and trimming were computed from the DNA. The sample has around 40,000 clones, approximately 87% seen once. The CDR3 is 13 amino acids. V lost 7 bases to trimming and J lost 1 base, with 10 bases between them. The TCR sequence derives from a man aged 40-49 years with COVID-19, enrolled during active disease. The sample comprised peripheral blood. The V and J genes are TRBV12-3 or TRBV12-4 and TRBJ1-1; the D gene is possibly TRBD1 (5 bases). The CDR3 DNA sequence: TGTGCCAGCACCGACAGTGAGAACACTGAAGCTTTCTTT. Encoded protein: CASTDSENTEAFF.